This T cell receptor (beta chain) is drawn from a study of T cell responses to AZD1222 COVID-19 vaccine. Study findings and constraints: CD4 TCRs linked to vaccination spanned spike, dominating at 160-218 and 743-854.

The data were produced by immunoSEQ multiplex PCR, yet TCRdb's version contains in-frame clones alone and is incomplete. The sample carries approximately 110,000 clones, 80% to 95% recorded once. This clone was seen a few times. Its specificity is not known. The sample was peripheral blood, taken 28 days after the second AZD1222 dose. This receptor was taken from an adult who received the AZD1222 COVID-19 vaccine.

The CDR3 protein is CASSPGHTNTGELFF. CDR3 in DNA: TGCGCCAGCAGCCCGGGACATACGAACACCGGGGAGCTGTTTTTT. This chain uses TRBV5-1 with TRBJ2-2, with D maybe TRBD1 (6 bases). There are 15 residues in the CDR3. The germline V gene has CDR1 SGHRS and CDR2 YFSETQ. V lost 4 bases and J lost 0, with 10 bases in between. The whole variable domain, remainder taken from reference TRBV5-1 and TRBJ2-2, is KAGVTQTPRYLIKTRGQQVTLSCSPISGHRSVSWYQQTPGQGLQFLFEYFSETQRNKGNFPGRFSGRQFSNSRSEMNVSTLELGDSALYLCASSPGHTNTGELFFGEGSRLTVL.